This T cell receptor beta chain appears in the sequencing data of a study of blood T cells in healthy people across ages. Then a second PCR, running roughly 7 to 12 cycles, was carried out with a sample-barcoded 5' primer and a J-beta primer mix. TCRdb re-called the 5' RACE reads with MiXCR, one entry per CDR3 protein. The sample includes around 580,000 distinct CDR3 sequences, 40% to 55% of them seen just once. This CDR3 spans 15 amino acids. The germline CDR1 and CDR2 sequences are SGHTA and FQGTGA. V lost 0 bases and J 0 bases, leaving 7 bases between the germline ends. The V call is TRBV7-3, the J call TRBJ2-3; D uncertain. The receptor was isolated from a man older than 75 in good health. Sequencing was done on a sample of blood. The CDR3 is CASSLTSISTDTQYF. The CDR3 DNA follows: TGTGCCAGCAGCTTAACCTCTATAAGCACAGATACGCAGTATTTT.